Described below is a single T cell receptor beta chain sequence and its context. This clone's antigen is unknown. No per-base quality is available; no much larger clone lies one base away. Each collaborating institution followed its own protocols to collect whole blood in K2EDTA tubes. Collaborator samples were shipped for TCRbeta analysis as frozen whole blood, isolated PBMCs, or DNA extracted from either sample type. This sample is drawn from a study of blood T cell repertoires in COVID-19 (dated by TCRdb to 2020 to 2021). At the level of the whole study: Collaborator samples came from the United States, Italy and Spain and covered acute and convalescent phases of COVID-19. The material from the prospective study consisted of cDNA or gDNA derived from T cells, B-cell-depleted T cells, or PBMCs. The samples were drawn from the first 160 participants of the ongoing ImmuneRACE study and from over 950 subjects provided by 6 global collaborators. Nearly every sample came with metadata listing a de-identified subject ID, COVID-19 status, age in years and sex. The dataset comprised deeply sampled blood TCRbeta repertoires from subjects exposed to, actively infected with, or recovered from COVID-19. The repertoires were released in a freely available public database intended as a resource for research on the immune response to SARS-CoV-2. Where available, HLA class I and class II types were obtained from metadata supplied by the sample provider rather than from assay-based typing. What the work shows at the level of the full study, not this receptor alone: How much clinical and demographic metadata was included differed by source and by participant, and the metadata was provided uncurated.

TCRbeta CDR3 regions were amplified from genomic DNA using the immunoSEQ Assay, a bias-controlled multiplex PCR. Processing in the source paper ran as follows. The number of nucleated cells in each sample was estimated from the amplification of reference gene primers within the assay. Sequence reads were collapsed and filtered to measure the absolute abundance of every unique TCRbeta CDR3 rearrangement. Productive Simpson clonality was computed per sample as the square root of Simpson's diversity index over productive rearrangements. TCRdb provides this immuneACCESS table in a form limited to in-frame rearrangements. Some clones are lacking; in checked studies, under half of them reflect an unresolved V gene, and why the rest are absent is not known. V and J calls and clone size are given by that table; D and trimming were obtained from the DNA. Within this sample are 100,000 to 120,000 clones, with 75% to 90% of them counted one time only. The top ten clones comprise about 13% of the sample.

Reading the germline V gene gives CDR1 LGHNA and CDR2 YSLEER. The CDR3 goes from the cysteine to the phenylalanine over 17 residues. Only CDR3 DNA remains: 51 bases, in frame from the first base. V gives up 0 bases and J gives up 2 bases, and the segment between their germline ends measures 15 bases. The clonotype was recovered from a human donor in a cohort sampled during active COVID-19. Sequenced sample: peripheral blood. The chain couples TRBV4-3 to TRBJ2-3, and possibly TRBD2, on 7 matching bases. The nucleotides read TGCGCCAGCAGCCAAGATAGGGCGGGGGCTACCACAGATACGCAGTATTTT. Its translation reads: CASSQDRAGATTDTQYF.